One sample yielded the 5 T cell receptor beta chains listed below, sequenced in a study of beta chain features in type 1 diabetes. Isolated RNA was reverse transcribed in full, so expressed TCRB transcripts were sequenced. Profiled with immunoSEQ multiplex PCR; TCRdb holds only in-frame clones, not every one. Among about half a million clones listed, over 9.5% were seen once. Sequencing used naive CD4+ T cells from blood. The receptors originated from a woman between 18 and 30 years old in good health.

This clone was seen only a few times. The rearrangement joins TRBV7-3 to TRBJ2-7, with 8 bases fitting TRBD1. Germline values: CDR1 SGHTA, CDR2 FQGTGA. The CDR3 contains 14 residues. With 5 bases clipped from V and 4 bases from J, the junction kept 7 bases outside the gene matches. CDR3 protein: CASSVSTGVYEQYF. The CDR3 bases are TGTGCCAGCAGCGTGTCGACAGGGGTGTACGAGCAGTACTTC.

V is TRBV27 and J is TRBJ2-5; the match to TRBD1 covers 8 bases. The V gene end was trimmed by 5 bases and the J gene end by 3 bases; junction bases not matched to a gene: 2. Looked up from germline, CDR1 is MNHEY and CDR2 is SMNVEV (reference sequence). The CDR3 is 13 amino acids. Written as DNA, the CDR3 is TGTGCCAGCAGTCCGACAGGGGAAGAGACCCAGTACTTC. Translating gives CASSPTGEETQYF.

This clone was seen more than once but under ten times. The chain has TRBV4-3 and TRBJ2-1, with D perhaps matching TRBD2 (6 bases). Trimming stripped 4 bases from V and 8 bases from J, with 21 bases between. Germline CDR1 reads LGHNA; CDR2 reads YSLEER. The CDR3 has 16 amino acids. CDR3 protein: CASSPMEDYQIYEQFF. CDR3 bases: TGCGCCAGCAGCCCCATGGAGGACTACCAGATCTATGAGCAGTTCTTC.

This clone showed up just a few times. This chain links TRBV14 with TRBJ2-3; perhaps D is TRBD1 or TRBD2 (6 bases each). V was pared by 6 bases and J by 3 bases, with 16 bases between. The germline gives CDR1 SGHDN, CDR2 FVKESK. The CDR3 runs 15 residues. This CDR3 is CASSGGTPATDTQYF. CDR3 nucleotides: TGTGCCAGCAGTGGGGGGACACCGGCTACAGATACGCAGTATTTT.

This clone showed up just a few times. This rearrangement joins TRBV4-1 to TRBJ2-5, with TRBD1 matching 10 bases. Per germline, CDR1 MGHRA and CDR2 YSYEKL. The CDR3 has 15 residues. Unmatched junction bases numbered 3, after V lost 3 bases and J lost 2 bases. CDR3 residues: CASSHPGQGQETQYF. As DNA, the CDR3 is TGCGCCAGCAGCCATCCGGGACAGGGGCAAGAGACCCAGTACTTC.